Following are 18 T cell receptor beta chains from one sample sequenced in a study of cytotoxic CD8 clonotypes in ibrutinib-treated CLL. Some clones are missing from TCRdb's copy, which holds only in-frame ones; the method was immunoSEQ multiplex PCR. This sample has some 200,000 clones; more than 70% occur once, and the top ten carry over 9.5%. The input for sequencing was PBMCs, taken after 12 months of ibrutinib treatment. These receptors were collected from a human donor with chronic lymphocytic leukemia.

This rearrangement joins TRBV19 to TRBJ2-3; D gene uncertain. The CDR3 runs 13 residues. V shed 6 bases and J shed 2 bases, with 9 bases lying between them. CDR1 and CDR2 from the germline V gene are LNHDA and SQIVND (reference sequence). CDR3 residues: CASSSSNTDTQYF. The CDR3 nucleotides are TGTGCCAGTAGCTCTTCGAACACAGATACGCAGTATTTT. Full variable domain (missing parts from reference TRBV19 and TRBJ2-3): DGGITQSPKYLFRKEGQNVTLSCEQNLNHDAMYWYRQDPGQGLRLIYYSQIVNDFQKGDIAEGYSVSREKKESFPLTVTSAQKNPTAFYLCASSSSNTDTQYFGPGTRLTVL.

The chain joins TRBV5-4 to TRBJ2-2; a weak D match, TRBD2 (6 bases). In germline, CDR1 is SGHNT, CDR2 YYREEE (reference sequence). This CDR3 region has 18 residues. V was shortened by 7 bases and J by 7 bases, with 29 bases between the two germline ends. The CDR3 sequence is CASHLTSLAPPGGGELFF. In DNA form, the CDR3 reads TGTGCCAGCCACCTCACTTCCCTAGCGCCTCCCGGAGGCGGGGAGCTGTTTTTT.

The rearrangement joins TRBV5-1 to TRBJ1-6; possible D gene TRBD1, 6 bases. The germline V and J ends were trimmed by 2 bases and 7 bases, with 13 bases remaining between them. Germline values: CDR1 SGHRS, CDR2 YFSETQ. The CDR3 runs 15 residues. CDR3 nucleotide sequence: TGCGCCAGCAGCTTTTTGGACAGCCAAAATTCACCCCTCCACTTT. It encodes CASSFLDSQNSPLHF.

The DNA of the CDR3 is TGTGCCAGCAGTTTATCGGGGACAGGGGTCGGTTTGGTCGATGAGCAGTTCTTC. Translated, it gives CASSLSGTGVGLVDEQFF. This chain joins TRBV27 and TRBJ2-1; TRBD1 matches 10 bases. The CDR3 totals 18 residues. V was clipped by 0 bases and J by 8 bases; unmatched bases: 13. Germline V CDR1 and CDR2: MNHEY, SMNVEV (reference sequence).

V is TRBV7-2 and J is TRBJ2-1; D assignment may be TRBD1 or TRBD2 (6 bases each). CDR1 is SGHTA and CDR2 is FQGNSA in the germline V gene. The CDR3 covers 15 residues. V dropped 1 base and J dropped 8 bases, with 15 bases sitting between them. CDR3 in DNA: TGTGCCAGCAGCTTAGAGGGGGGTATCAGACATGAGCAGTTCTTC. The encoded protein is CASSLEGGIRHEQFF.

The genes are TRBV18 and TRBJ2-3, with 15 bases that match TRBD2. CDR1 is KGHSH and CDR2 is LQKENI in the germline V gene. The CDR3 runs 18 residues. J gave up 5 bases and V 7 bases, and 13 bases lay outside the gene matches. CDR3 in DNA: TGTGCCAGCTTCGGGGGACTAGCGGGAGGCCGGGGCAGAGATACGCAGTATTTT. It translates to CASFGGLAGGRGRDTQYF.

The V call is TRBV18, the J call TRBJ2-5; 7 positions agree with TRBD2. From germline, CDR1 is KGHSH and CDR2 LQKENI. The CDR3 is 13 residues long. V lost 5 bases, J lost 2 bases, and 2 bases stayed unmatched. The DNA for the CDR3 is TGTGCCAGCTCAGGGGAGGGTCAAGAGACCCAGTACTTC. It specifies CASSGEGQETQYF.

The chain is built from TRBV6-1 and TRBJ2-1, with 11 bases aligning to TRBD2. Germline-derived CDR1 and CDR2 are MNHNS and SASEGT. This CDR3 is 14 amino acids long. V shed 5 bases, J shed 4 bases, and the junction held 1 base outside the gene matches. This chain's CDR3 is CASSTSGGYNEQFF. In DNA form, the CDR3 reads TGTGCCAGCAGTACTAGCGGGGGATACAATGAGCAGTTCTTC.

The chain combines TRBV5-1 with TRBJ2-3; maybe TRBD2 (6 bases). Deletions cut 6 bases from V and 0 bases from J, with 14 bases between. Germline CDR1 and CDR2: SGHRS and YFSETQ. This CDR3 region has 15 residues. The CDR3 DNA reads as TGCGCCAGCACACTAGCCGGAACTAGCACAGATACGCAGTATTTT. This encodes CASTLAGTSTDTQYF.

This clone is a singleton in its sample. V usage is TRBV15 and J usage is TRBJ2-3; 8 bases fit TRBD2. The CDR3 length is 15 residues. The trim removed 3 bases at V and 5 bases at J, leaving 7 bases unmatched. Germline values: CDR1 LNHNV, CDR2 YYDKDF (reference sequence). The CDR3: CATSRAGLAEDTQYF. CDR3 DNA: TGTGCCACCAGCAGGGCCGGACTAGCTGAAGATACGCAGTATTTT.

This rearrangement joins TRBV7-8 to TRBJ1-2; D not certain. The CDR3 consists of 16 residues. CDR1 and CDR2 from the germline V gene are SGHVS and FQNEAQ. Trimming took off 1 base at V and 2 bases at J, with 14 bases between the two ends. The chain's CDR3 is CASSLGVGVGNYGYTF. CDR3 DNA: TGTGCCAGCAGCTTAGGGGTTGGGGTAGGAAACTATGGCTACACCTTC. The full variable domain, its missing parts supplied by reference TRBV7-8 and TRBJ1-2, is GAGVSQSPRYKVAKRGQDVALRCDPISGHVSLFWYQQALGQGPEFLTYFQNEAQLDKSGLPSDRFFAERPEGSVSTLKIQRTQQEDSAVYLCASSLGVGVGNYGYTFGSGTRLTVV.

A few counts support this clone. CDR3 loop: CAWSSQNTEAFF. CDR3 in DNA: TGTGCCTGGAGTTCTCAGAACACTGAAGCTTTCTTT. This rearrangement joins TRBV30 to TRBJ1-1, with unresolved D. V lost 2 bases and J lost 1, with 5 bases in between. CDR1 and CDR2 from the germline V gene are GTSNPN and SVGIG (reference sequence). The length of the CDR3 is 12 residues.

The chain uses TRBV25-1 and TRBJ2-2, with D unclear. V shed 5 bases and J shed 0 bases, with 10 bases lying between them. Looked up from germline, CDR1 is MGHDK and CDR2 is SYGVNS. The CDR3 covers 15 residues. As DNA, the CDR3 is TGTGCCAGCAGTAACAGCGAAGCGAACACCGGGGAGCTGTTTTTT. Protein sequence: CASSNSEANTGELFF.

This clone has a handful of counts. The CDR3: CASSGPSAGGEQYF. CDR3 nucleotides: TGTGCCAGCAGTGGTCCTAGCGCTGGGGGCGAGCAGTACTTC. V is TRBV6-1 and J is TRBJ2-7, with TRBD2 as a possible D gene (6 bases). The V end was cut by 4 bases, the J end by 6 bases, with 16 bases between. This CDR3 has 14 amino acids. The germline V gene has CDR1 MNHNS and CDR2 SASEGT.

This clone was recorded a few times. V usage is TRBV5-1 and J usage is TRBJ1-5, with D maybe TRBD1 (5 bases). CDR3 length: 16 amino acids. V lost 7 bases, J lost 4 bases, and 21 bases lay in between. Germline V lookup: CDR1 SGHRS, CDR2 YFSETQ. CDR3 amino acids: CASAGQGPGDNQPQHF. The CDR3 DNA is TGCGCCAGCGCCGGACAAGGCCCGGGCGATAATCAGCCCCAGCATTTT.

This clone has only a few counts. Germline and junction disagree at one end, which may indicate a read error. This sequence joins TRBV6-1 and TRBJ1-5; 8 nucleotides agree with TRBD1. CDR1 is MNHNS, CDR2 SASEGT, per germline. CDR3 length equals 14 residues. The CDR3 DNA follows: TGTGCCAGCCGTGACAGGGGATGGGAGCAGCCCCAGCATTTT. It yields the protein CASRDRGWEQPQHF.

The chain couples TRBV12-2 to TRBJ2-4. TRBV12-2 is described as a pseudogene. CDR3 length: 19 amino acids. CDR3 region: CASRLTLRWVTLAKNIQYF. DNA for the CDR3: TGTGCAAGTCGCTTAACGCTTAGGTGGGTTACGTTAGCCAAAAACATTCAGTACTTC.

This clone came up once. This sequence joins TRBV4-1 and TRBJ2-3, with 7 positions matching TRBD1. There are 16 residues in the CDR3. Germline CDR1 is MGHRA and CDR2 is YSYEKL. With V trimmed by 4 bases and J by 2 bases, 9 bases remained unmatched. The CDR3 DNA is TGCGCCAGCAGCCGCCTATCGGGACAGATCACAGATACGCAGTATTTT. This sequence encodes CASSRLSGQITDTQYF.